Listed below are T cell receptor beta chains from one sample, sequenced in a study of cytomegalovirus exposure and HLA in healthy donors. TCRdb's copy holds only in-frame clones and misses some; the assay was immunoSEQ multiplex PCR. The sample holds about 190,000 clones; roughly 75% are singletons and the top ten take more than 4%. The sequencing input was PBMCs. The receptor set was obtained from a man younger than 45 in good health and CMV-seropositive. Each CDR3 is given with its conserved first and last residue. D genes are given only for firm matches. Clone sizes are given selectively: once, few, many, or a class where the clone is expanded.

CDR3 protein | CDR3 DNA | V gene | clone size | D gene | J gene
CASAEQASTDTQYF | TGCGCCAGCGCGGAACAGGCTAGCACAGATACGCAGTATTTT | TRBV5-1 | NA | NA | TRBJ2-3
CAWSDVSYYSNQPQHF | TGTGCCTGGAGTGATGTATCCTATTATAGCAATCAGCCCCAGCATTTT | TRBV30 | NA | NA | TRBJ1-5
CASSPQRGSYNEQFF | TGTGCCAGTAGTCCCCAGCGGGGGTCCTACAATGAGCAGTTCTTC | TRBV19 | NA | TRBD2 | TRBJ2-1
CSAGGQGSGTEAFF | TGCAGCGCCGGGGGACAGGGTTCCGGCACTGAAGCTTTCTTT | TRBV29-1 | NA | TRBD1 | TRBJ1-1
CASSQVNLAGETQYF | TGTGCCAGCAGCCAAGTTAACCTAGCGGGCGAGACCCAGTACTTC | TRBV14 | NA | TRBD2 | TRBJ2-5
CASSVTGTVETQYF | TGTGCCAGCAGTGTAACCGGGACAGTGGAGACCCAGTACTTC | TRBV27 | NA | TRBD1 | TRBJ2-5
CASSYRGYNEQFF | TGTGCCAGCAGTTATAGGGGATACAATGAGCAGTTCTTC | TRBV6-5 | NA | NA | TRBJ2-1
CASSPIGAGELFF | TGTGCCAGCTCACCTATCGGGGCCGGGGAGCTGTTTTTT | TRBV18 | NA | NA | TRBJ2-2
CASRVGGQRVYEQYF | TGTGCCAGCAGGGTAGGAGGACAGAGGGTCTACGAGCAGTACTTC | TRBV2 | NA | NA | TRBJ2-7
CSSSLARKGQDGEAFF | TGTTCCAGCAGCTTAGCTCGTAAGGGACAGGATGGTGAAGCTTTCTTT | TRBV7-9 | few | TRBD1 | TRBJ1-1
CASSLPSWGAGANVLTF | TGTGCCAGCAGCTTACCCTCCTGGGGAGCTGGGGCCAACGTCCTGACTTTC | TRBV5-4 | NA | NA | TRBJ2-6
CASAPYGGTYEQYF | TGTGCCAGCGCCCCCTACGGGGGAACCTACGAGCAGTACTTC | TRBV7-2 | NA | NA | TRBJ2-7
CASSFRDRVYEQYF | TGTGCCAGCAGCTTCCGGGACAGAGTTTACGAGCAGTACTTC | TRBV5-8 | NA | TRBD1 | TRBJ2-7
CAVYRGLTESGANVLTF | TGTGCCGTCTACAGGGGGCTAACGGAATCTGGGGCCAACGTCCTGACTTTC | TRBV30 | NA | TRBD1 | TRBJ2-6
CASGLRDRAEAFF | TGTGCTAGTGGTTTGAGGGACAGGGCTGAAGCTTTCTTT | TRBV12-5 | NA | TRBD1 | TRBJ1-1
CASSYRQGWVDTQYF | TGTGCCAGCAGTTACCGCCAGGGTTGGGTAGATACGCAGTATTTT | TRBV6-5 | NA | NA | TRBJ2-3
CASSSGQVGGWTEAFF | TGTGCCAGCAGCTCGGGACAGGTGGGCGGCTGGACTGAAGCTTTCTTT | TRBV7-2 | NA | TRBD1 | TRBJ1-1
CASSSPGEGGINQPQHF | TGTGCCAGCAGTTCTCCTGGAGAGGGAGGGATCAATCAGCCCCAGCATTTT | TRBV27 | once | NA | TRBJ1-5
CASSLSHSQETQYF | TGTGCCAGCAGCTTATCGCACTCTCAAGAGACCCAGTACTTC | TRBV7-3 | NA | NA | TRBJ2-5
CASSLGTGRNEQFF | TGTGCCAGCTCACTCGGGACAGGGCGGAATGAGCAGTTCTTC | TRBV18 | NA | TRBD1 | TRBJ2-1
CASRAGDSGGFTDTQYF | TGTGCCAGCAGGGCCGGGGATAGCGGGGGCTTTACAGATACGCAGTATTTT | TRBV7-9 | few | TRBD2 | TRBJ2-3
CASRTLGGSYEQYF | TGTGCCAGCAGGACCCTTGGAGGCTCCTACGAGCAGTACTTC | TRBV2 | NA | NA | TRBJ2-7
CAGGLGVSYEQYF | TGTGCGGGGGGGTTGGGAGTATCCTACGAGCAGTACTTC | TRBV2 | NA | TRBD2 | TRBJ2-7
CALQRDTDTQYF | TGTGCCTTACAGCGGGACACAGATACGCAGTATTTT | TRBV30 | NA | TRBD2 | TRBJ2-3
CASSSQGAEGNGYTF | TGTGCCAGCAGTTCCCAGGGGGCGGAGGGGAATGGCTACACCTTC | TRBV28 | NA | TRBD1 | TRBJ1-2
CSAHGGAGYTF | TGCAGTGCCCACGGGGGGGCTGGCTACACCTTC | TRBV20-1 | once | NA | TRBJ1-2